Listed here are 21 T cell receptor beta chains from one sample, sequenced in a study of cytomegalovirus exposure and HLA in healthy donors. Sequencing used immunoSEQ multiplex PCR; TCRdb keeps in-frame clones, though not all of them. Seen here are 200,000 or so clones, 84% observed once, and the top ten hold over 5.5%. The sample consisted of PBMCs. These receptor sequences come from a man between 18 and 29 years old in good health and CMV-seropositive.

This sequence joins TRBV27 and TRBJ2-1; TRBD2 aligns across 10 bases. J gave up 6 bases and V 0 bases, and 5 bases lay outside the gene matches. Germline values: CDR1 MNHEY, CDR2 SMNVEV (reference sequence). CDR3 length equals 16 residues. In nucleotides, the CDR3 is TGTGCCAGCAGTTTATCCCTAGCGGGAGTGGGCAATGAGCAGTTCTTC. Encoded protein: CASSLSLAGVGNEQFF.

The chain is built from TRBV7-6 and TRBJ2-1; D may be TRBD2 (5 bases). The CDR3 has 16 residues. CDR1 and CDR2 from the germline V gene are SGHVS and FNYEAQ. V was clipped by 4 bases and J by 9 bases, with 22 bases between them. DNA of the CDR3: TGTGCCAGCAGCTCCCCGTTGGACGGTAGCGAGGGTGAGCAGTTCTTC. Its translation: CASSSPLDGSEGEQFF.

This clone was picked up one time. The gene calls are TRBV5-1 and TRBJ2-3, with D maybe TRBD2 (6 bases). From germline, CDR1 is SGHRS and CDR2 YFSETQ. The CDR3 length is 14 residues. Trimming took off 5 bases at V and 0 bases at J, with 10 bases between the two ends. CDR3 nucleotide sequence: TGCGCCAGCAGAAGGGACTCTAGCACAGATACGCAGTATTTT. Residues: CASRRDSSTDTQYF.

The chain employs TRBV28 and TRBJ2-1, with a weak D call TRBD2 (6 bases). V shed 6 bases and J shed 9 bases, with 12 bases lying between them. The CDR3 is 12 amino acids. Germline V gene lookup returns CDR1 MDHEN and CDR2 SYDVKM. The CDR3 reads CASSVLGGEQFF. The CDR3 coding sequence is TGTGCCAGCAGCGTTTTGGGAGGTGAGCAGTTCTTC.

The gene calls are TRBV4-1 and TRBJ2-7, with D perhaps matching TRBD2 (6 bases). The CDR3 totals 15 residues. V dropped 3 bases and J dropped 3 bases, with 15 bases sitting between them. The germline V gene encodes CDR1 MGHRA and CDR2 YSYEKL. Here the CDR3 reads CASSQVGTRGYEQYF. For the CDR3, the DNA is TGCGCCAGCAGCCAGGTAGGGACTCGGGGCTACGAGCAGTACTTC.

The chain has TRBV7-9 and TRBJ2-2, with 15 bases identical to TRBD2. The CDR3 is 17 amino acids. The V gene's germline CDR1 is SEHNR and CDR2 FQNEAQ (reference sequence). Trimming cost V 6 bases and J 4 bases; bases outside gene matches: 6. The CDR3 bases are TGTGCCAGCAGTGGGGGACTAGCGGGAGGTGCCACCGGGGAGCTGTTTTTT. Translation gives CASSGGLAGGATGELFF.

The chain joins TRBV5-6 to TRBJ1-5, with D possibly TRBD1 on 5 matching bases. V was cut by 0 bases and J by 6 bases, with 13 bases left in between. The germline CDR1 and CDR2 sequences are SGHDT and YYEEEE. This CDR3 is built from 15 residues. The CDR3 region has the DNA TGTGCCAGCAGCTTGGGGCCAGGGTATATTCAGCCCCAGCATTTT. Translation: CASSLGPGYIQPQHF.

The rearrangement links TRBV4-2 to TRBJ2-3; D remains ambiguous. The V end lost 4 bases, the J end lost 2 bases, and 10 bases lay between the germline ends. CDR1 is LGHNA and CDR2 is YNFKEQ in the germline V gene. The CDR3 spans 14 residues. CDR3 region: CASSPERVTDTQYF. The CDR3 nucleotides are TGTGCCAGCAGCCCGGAGCGCGTCACAGATACGCAGTATTTT.

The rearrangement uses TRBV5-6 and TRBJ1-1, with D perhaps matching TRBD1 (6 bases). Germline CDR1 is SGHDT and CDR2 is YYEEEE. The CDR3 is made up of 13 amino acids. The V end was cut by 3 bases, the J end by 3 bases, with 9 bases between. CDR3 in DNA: TGTGCCAGCAGCTGGGGACATGACACTGAAGCTTTCTTT. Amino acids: CASSWGHDTEAFF.

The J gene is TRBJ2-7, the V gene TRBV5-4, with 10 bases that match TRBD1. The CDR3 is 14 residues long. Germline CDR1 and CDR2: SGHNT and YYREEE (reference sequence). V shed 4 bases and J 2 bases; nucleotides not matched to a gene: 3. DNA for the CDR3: TGTGCCAGCAGCCTCGGGACAGGGGCCTACGAGCAGTACTTC. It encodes CASSLGTGAYEQYF.

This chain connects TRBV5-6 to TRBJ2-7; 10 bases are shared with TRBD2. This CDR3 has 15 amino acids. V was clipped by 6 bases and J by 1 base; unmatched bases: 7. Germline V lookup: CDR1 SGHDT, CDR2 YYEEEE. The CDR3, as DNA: TGTGCCAGCAAGTCCCTAGCGGGAGAATCCTACGAGCAGTACTTC. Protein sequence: CASKSLAGESYEQYF.

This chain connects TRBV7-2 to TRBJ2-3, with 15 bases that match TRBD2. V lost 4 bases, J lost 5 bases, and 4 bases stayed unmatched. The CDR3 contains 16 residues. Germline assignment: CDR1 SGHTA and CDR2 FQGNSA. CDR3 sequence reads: CASSSGTSGRRDTQYF. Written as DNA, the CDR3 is TGTGCCAGCAGCTCCGGGACTAGCGGGAGGAGAGATACGCAGTATTTT. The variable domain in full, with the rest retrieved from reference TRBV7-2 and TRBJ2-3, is GAGVSQSPSNKVTEKGKDVELRCDPISGHTALYWYRQSLGQGLEFLIYFQGNSAPDKSGLPSDRFSAERTGGSVSTLTIQRTQQEDSAVYLCASSSGTSGRRDTQYFGPGTRLTVL.

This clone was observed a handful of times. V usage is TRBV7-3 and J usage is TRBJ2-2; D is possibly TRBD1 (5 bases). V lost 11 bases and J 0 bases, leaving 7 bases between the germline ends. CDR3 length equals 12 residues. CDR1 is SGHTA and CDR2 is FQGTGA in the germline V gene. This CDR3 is CASRANTGELFF. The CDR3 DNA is TGTGCCTCCAGGGCGAACACCGGGGAGCTGTTTTTT.

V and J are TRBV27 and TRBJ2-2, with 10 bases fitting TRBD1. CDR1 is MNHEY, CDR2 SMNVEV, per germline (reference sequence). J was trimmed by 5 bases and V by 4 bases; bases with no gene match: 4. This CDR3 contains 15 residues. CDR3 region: CASSSDRGFTGELFF. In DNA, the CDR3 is TGTGCCAGCAGTTCGGACAGGGGGTTTACCGGGGAGCTGTTTTTT.

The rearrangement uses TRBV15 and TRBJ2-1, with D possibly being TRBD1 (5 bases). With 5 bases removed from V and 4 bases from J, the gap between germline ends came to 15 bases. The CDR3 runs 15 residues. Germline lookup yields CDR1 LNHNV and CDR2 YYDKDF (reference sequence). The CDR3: CATSSTGIQYNEQFF. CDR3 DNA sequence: TGTGCCACCAGCTCTACAGGTATACAGTACAATGAGCAGTTCTTC. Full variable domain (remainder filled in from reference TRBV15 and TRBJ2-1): DAMVIQNPRYQVTQFGKPVTLSCSQTLNHNVMYWYQQKSSQAPKLLFHYYDKDFNNEADTPDNFQSRRPNTSFCFLDIRSPGLGDTAMYLCATSSTGIQYNEQFFGPGTRLTVL.

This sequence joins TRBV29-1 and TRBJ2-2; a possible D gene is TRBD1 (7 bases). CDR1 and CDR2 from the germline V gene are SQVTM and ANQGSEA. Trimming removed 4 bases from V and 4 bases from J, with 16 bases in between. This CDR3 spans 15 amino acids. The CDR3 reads CSVAGGFGGTGELFF. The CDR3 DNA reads TGCAGCGTTGCAGGGGGGTTCGGTGGCACCGGGGAGCTGTTTTTT.

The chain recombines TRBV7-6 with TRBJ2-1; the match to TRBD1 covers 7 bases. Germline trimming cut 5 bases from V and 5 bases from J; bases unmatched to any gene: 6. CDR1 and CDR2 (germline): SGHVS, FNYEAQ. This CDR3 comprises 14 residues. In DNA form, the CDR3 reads TGTGCCAGCAGCGTTTACAGGGGAAACAATGAGCAGTTCTTC. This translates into CASSVYRGNNEQFF.

The CDR3 protein is CSVEDPRELTDTQYF. The CDR3 bases are TGCAGCGTTGAAGACCCACGTGAACTCACAGATACGCAGTATTTT. The chain combines TRBV29-1 with TRBJ2-3, with D hard to call. The CDR3 is 15 amino acids. Germline V CDR1 and CDR2: SQVTM, ANQGSEA. Trimming removed 0 bases from V and 2 bases from J, with 12 bases in between.

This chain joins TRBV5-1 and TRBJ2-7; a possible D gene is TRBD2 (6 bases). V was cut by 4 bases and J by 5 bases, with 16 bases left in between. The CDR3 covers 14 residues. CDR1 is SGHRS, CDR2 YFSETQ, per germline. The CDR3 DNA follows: TGCGCCAGCAGCGTTGGAGGGCCTAGGAACGAGCAGTACTTC. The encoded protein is CASSVGGPRNEQYF.

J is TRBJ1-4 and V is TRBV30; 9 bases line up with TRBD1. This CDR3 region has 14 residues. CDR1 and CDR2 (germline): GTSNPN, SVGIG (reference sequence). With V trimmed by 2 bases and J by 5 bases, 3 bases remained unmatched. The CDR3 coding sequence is TGTGCCTGGAGTCCGACAGGGGGGAATGAAAAACTGTTTTTT. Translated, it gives CAWSPTGGNEKLFF.

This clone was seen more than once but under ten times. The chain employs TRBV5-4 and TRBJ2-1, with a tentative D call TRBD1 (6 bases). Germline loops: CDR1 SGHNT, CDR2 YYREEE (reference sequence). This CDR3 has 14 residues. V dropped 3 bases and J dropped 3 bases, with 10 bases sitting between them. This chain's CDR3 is CASSSPRGYNEQFF. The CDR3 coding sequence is TGTGCCAGCAGCTCCCCCAGGGGCTACAATGAGCAGTTCTTC.